This TCR beta chain comes out of a study of cytomegalovirus exposure and HLA in healthy donors (dated by TCRdb to about 2017). As for the study more broadly: According to an earlier analysis of a few hundred of the donors, about 190 million T cells yielded some 110 million unique TCR beta sequences and 276 Gb of sequence data. Roughly 300 gigabases of sequencing data and around 80 million unique TCR sequences made up an early release that covered nearly 650 HLA-typed donors. Of the roughly 410 genotyped donors, 70% to 90% were placed in the genetic ancestry cluster associated with self-reported Caucasian donors. The study aimed to test whether cataloging public T cell receptors could reveal signatures of past pathogen exposure. The T cell repertoires of around 670 subjects were profiled by immunosequencing and related to cytomegalovirus serostatus. Besides the first cohort of 666 subjects, a separate validation cohort made up of 90 to 150 different subjects was used. To predict cytomegalovirus infection status, the study brought together high-throughput TCR immunosequencing, statistical association of individual TCRs with disease status, and machine learning. A later analysis re-analyzed previously published TCR beta repertoires from roughly 630 donors and added high-resolution HLA genotyping to study TCR occurrence patterns. In the later analysis, no new phenotypic data were used to find candidate immune exposures; instead, reliance was placed on TCR beta sequences and their occurrence across donors. An earlier analysis of 587 of the donors used high-throughput TCR beta sequencing to judge whether each TCR beta V gene segment behaved as functional or pseudogenic. Donor age, sex, ethnicity and CMV serostatus were compiled alongside the repertoire data. A later genetic analysis took genome-wide SNP genotypes for about 65% of the roughly 670 donors and used that subset as a discovery cohort. Every repertoire in the discovery cohort had been generated on one and the same sequencing platform. Class I and class II HLA loci were covered by the typing at four-digit resolution. Typing coverage varied by locus: 629-630 donors for A, B, C, DRB1 and DQB1; roughly 520 for DQA1; around 610 for DPA1; about 450 for DPB1. About 5 DR-DQ haplotypes were handled as single units for association and clustering, since linkage in the cohort was strong. On average, about 240,000 unique TCR beta nucleotide sequences were sequenced per donor among a few hundred genotyped donors of the cohort, with 15% to 20% of those sequences being non-productive.

In the case of this clone: Its cognate antigen has yet to be identified. Qualities for individual bases were not recorded, and no much larger clone is one base off.

The CDR3 has 16 amino acids, counting the end cysteine and phenylalanine. The retained sequence is limited to the CDR3, 48 bases, with the frame set at the first base. Germline trimming: 1 base from V, 4 bases from J; junction bases outside gene matches: 4. CDR1 KGHSH and CDR2 LQKENI were looked up in the germline V gene. Library construction relied on the immunoSEQ multiplex PCR assay. A mixture of 60 forward primers for TCR Vbeta segments and 13 reverse primers for TCR Jbeta segments was used in the multiplex PCR. A multiplex PCR assay on genomic DNA amplified the CDR3 region of rearranged TCR beta genes. The Illumina HiSeq System was used to sequence the amplified TCR beta libraries as 87-base-pair reads. Under the source paper's analysis protocol: A later analysis counted about 80 million unique TCR beta chains across the 670 or so repertoires, and roughly 11 million of these chains were shared by at least two donors. Raw reads were error-corrected and collapsed into unique sequences by a nearest-neighbor algorithm in which closely related sequences were merged to remove PCR and sequencing errors. To assign V, D and J gene segments, CDR3 sequences were aligned to IMGT reference sequences. For a sequence to be retained, a match of at least six nucleotides was required to both a V gene segment and a J gene segment. A rearrangement counted as productive if the CDR3 had no stop codons and remained in frame with V and J, and every other rearrangement counted as non-productive. Following IMGT convention, CDR3 was defined as the stretch from the second conserved V-encoded cysteine up to the conserved J-encoded phenylalanine. The earlier analysis of approximately 590 of the donors excluded any sequence lacking an unambiguous match to a single V gene segment. An earlier analysis of a few hundred of the donors called V segments functional above 56.7% productive rearrangements and segregating when the between-donor standard deviation exceeded 5%. A statistical classification framework was built to diagnose cytomegalovirus status from the catalog of TCR beta chain sequences. In a later analysis, TCR nucleotide sequences were compared against IMGT/GENE-DB human TR gene sequences so that V and J genes could be assigned. In a later analysis, CDR3 sequences and most-parsimonious VDJ recombination scenarios were assigned using the TCRdist pipeline. In a later analysis, each TCR beta chain was defined by its CDR3 amino acid sequence together with its V-gene family, and reads without a unique V-gene family were excluded. A later analysis removed several hundred highly shared, low-generation-probability nucleotide sequences to deal with suspected cross-contamination and a sequencing artifact. For each public chain, a later analysis derived a clonal expansion index from normalized ranks of inferred template counts within each repertoire. In a later analysis, generation probabilities were computed with a VDJ recombination model fitted to out-of-frame rearrangements, and the resulting probabilities were checked against IGoR. A later analysis scored TCR-TCR, TCR-HLA and TCR-CMV co-occurrence with hypergeometric tests, applying a repertoire-size bias correction to TCR pairs. In a later analysis, false discovery rates were estimated by permuting HLA or CMV assignments 20 times. In a later analysis, co-occurring TCRs were grouped using DBSCAN, and TCRdist sequence similarity was added for clustering within HLA-allele-positive subsets. Co-occurrence clustering excluded repertoires with fewer than 30,000 or more than 120,000 public chains, plus five with anomalous nucleotide sharing. The table comes from immuneACCESS by way of TCRdb, which keeps in-frame sequences with V and J called. Part of the clones is missing from these tables; in studies checked, under half for an unresolved V gene and the rest for unknown reasons. The V and J calls and clone size come from that table; D and trimming were worked out from the DNA. The sample profile shows 150,000 or so clones; approximately 80% of them were found once. In total, the top ten clones hold roughly 5.9% of the sample.

In total, approximately 700 healthy bone marrow donors made up the cohort. All cohort members were sampled while nominally healthy, although unrecorded immune exposures were likely present. The donor tested CMV seropositive, placing the donor among the 289 seropositive members of the cohort. Every donor gave a peripheral blood sample, and the peripheral blood mononuclear cells from that sample were used for TCR beta sequencing. The Qiagen DNeasy Blood Extraction Kit was used to extract genomic DNA from the blood cell samples. Summary of the overall study and its limitations: For the cohort, immune exposure information was limited to CMV serostatus. Strong co-occurrence of HLA alleles, especially DR and DQ, made assigning TCR associations to individual alleles difficult. A group of highly shared sequence variants was considered likely to be a technical artifact of the sequencing pipeline. In a later analysis, several top co-occurrence clusters were reported to appear linked to parvovirus B19, influenza, CMV and Epstein-Barr virus. A later analysis found that HLA-associated TCR beta chains were more clonally expanded and had lower generation probabilities than equally common non-associated chains. Broadly in line with IMGT annotations, most TCR beta V segments showed up in productive rearrangements about 87% or about 30% of the time in an earlier analysis of around 600 of the donors. A further reported finding was that TCR beta sequences accurately predicted the HLA-A and HLA-B alleles for most subjects in the first cohort. A few of the identified cytomegalovirus-associated TCR beta chains were confirmed in vitro to be specific for cytomegalovirus antigens. In a later analysis, the rate of TCR association differed among HLA loci, with DRB1 alleles having the most associated TCRs and HLA-C alleles having the fewest. Because counts were too low, seventeen rarely observed V segments, including chromosome 9 orphons, were left out of the earlier analysis of 587 of the donors. While some public TCRs were present in many individuals, most TCR sequences turned up only very rarely across donors. HLA typing was unavailable for some donors at each locus, so association tests used only the typed subset. It was suggested by the authors that the approach could potentially be generalized to other disease states and immunological phenotypes. The study gave a list of under 200 TCR beta chains associated with cytomegalovirus. At a false discovery rate of 0.05, a later analysis linked 15,000 to 20,000 TCR beta sequences to specific HLA alleles. The cohort was sequenced for TCR beta chains only, and without alpha or paired-chain data the features that could be detected were limited. Presence/absence analyses assumed roughly uniform sequencing depth across donors, an assumption that may not hold. Correlated functional status among segregating V segments might reflect linkage disequilibrium, but an unknown experimental factor could not be ruled out. The classifier was reported to diagnose cytomegalovirus status with high specificity and sensitivity in both the original cohort and the validation cohort. In a later genetic analysis, fewer N-insertions in productive TCRs were reported among donors in an Asian-associated ancestry cluster than the roughly 710-donor mean. Some IMGT-functional V segments, including TRBV6-2 and TRBV6-3, could not be told apart with the 87-base-pair reads, so those segments were excluded. In a later genetic analysis, a missense DCLRE1C variant was associated with V-gene and J-gene trimming of TCR beta chains, and the association was replicated in an independent cohort. A later analysis found that most CMV-associated TCR beta chains appeared HLA-restricted, with HLA associations seemingly driven largely by CMV exposure.

The chain is made from TRBV18 and TRBJ2-2, and 9 junctional nucleotides match TRBD1. Sequencing was done on a sample of PBMCs. The TCR originated in a woman in her thirties or forties in good health and CMV-seropositive. Here the CDR3 is given as CASSPLVQGATGELFF. The nucleotide sequence reads TGTGCCAGCTCACCACTCGTACAGGGGGCCACCGGGGAGCTGTTTTTT.